The 31 T cell receptor beta chains below come from one sample, sequenced in a study of cytomegalovirus exposure and HLA in healthy donors. PCR used 60 Vbeta primers and 13 Jbeta primers. The assay was immunoSEQ multiplex PCR, and TCRdb's table has in-frame clones only and misses some. The sample consists of around 140,000 clones, approximately 80% of them appearing once. The sequencing input was PBMCs. The receptors were gathered from a woman aged 40 to 49 in good health and CMV-seropositive.

The chain recombines TRBV5-1 with TRBJ2-5; TRBD2 agrees at 11 bases. CDR1 and CDR2 (germline): SGHRS, YFSETQ. Trimming took 5 bases from V and 4 from J; bases not matched to a gene: 4. This CDR3 is built from 14 residues. The CDR3 region has the DNA TGCGCCAGCAGGCTGACTAGCGGGGCAGAGACCCAGTACTTC. The encoded protein is CASRLTSGAETQYF.

V usage is TRBV9 and J usage is TRBJ1-1; D is undetermined. The CDR3 covers 16 residues. Germline values: CDR1 SGDLS, CDR2 YYNGEE. V lost 0 bases to trimming and J lost 1 base, with 13 bases between them. The DNA of the CDR3 is TGTGCCAGCAGCGTAGCTACGAGGGCTTGGAACACTGAAGCTTTCTTT. It yields the protein CASSVATRAWNTEAFF.

The rearrangement joins TRBV7-3 to TRBJ2-5, with a possible D match to TRBD1 (6 bases). Germline lookup yields CDR1 SGHTA and CDR2 FQGTGA. The CDR3 consists of 13 residues. The V end was cut by 3 bases, the J end by 5 bases, with 10 bases between. In DNA form, the CDR3 reads TGTGCCAGCAGCTTTAGTACAGGGGAGACCCAGTACTTC. Amino acid sequence: CASSFSTGETQYF.

The gene calls are TRBV27 and TRBJ2-1; 14 nucleotides line up with TRBD2. From germline, CDR1 is MNHEY and CDR2 SMNVEV (reference sequence). V lost 6 bases, J lost 5 bases, and 15 bases stayed unmatched. This CDR3 spans 19 amino acids. The CDR3 coding sequence is TGTGCCAGCAGCCCTCTGACCCTGGGACTAGCGGGAGCTGACAATGAGCAGTTCTTC. This sequence encodes CASSPLTLGLAGADNEQFF.

The rearrangement uses TRBV25-1 and TRBJ2-5, with 9 bases fitting TRBD2. The CDR3 length is 15 residues. From germline, CDR1 is MGHDK and CDR2 SYGVNS. V lost 6 bases and J lost 4; bases outside the gene matches: 9. CDR3 protein: CASSPHSGLAETQYF. CDR3 DNA sequence: TGTGCCAGCAGCCCTCATTCGGGACTAGCAGAGACCCAGTACTTC.

The chain recombines TRBV18 with TRBJ2-3; 11 bases fit TRBD1. With V trimmed by 1 base and J by 2 bases, 2 bases remained unmatched. The germline V gene has CDR1 KGHSH and CDR2 LQKENI. The length of the CDR3 is 16 residues. The CDR3 DNA sequence: TGTGCCAGCTCACCACGGGACAGGGGGATCACAGATACGCAGTATTTT. The encoded protein is CASSPRDRGITDTQYF.

CDR3 amino acids: CASRPTGENTIYF. For the CDR3, the DNA is TGTGCCAGTAGGCCGACAGGGGAAAACACCATATATTTT. The chain recombines TRBV19 with TRBJ1-3; 8 bases match TRBD1. From germline, CDR1 is LNHDA and CDR2 SQIVND (reference sequence). The CDR3 has 13 residues. The V gene end was trimmed by 6 bases and the J gene end by 6 bases; junction bases not matched to a gene: 4.

The chain is built from TRBV6-5 and TRBJ1-2, with a weak D call TRBD1 (5 bases). The CDR3 contains 13 residues. Trimming took 9 bases from V and 4 from J, leaving 15 bases between them. Per germline, CDR1 MNHEY and CDR2 SVGAGI. CDR3 DNA sequence: TGTGCCAGTCGTCTGGGGCGTCCCTATGGCTACACCTTC. It codes for CASRLGRPYGYTF.

This clone has a single count. V is TRBV10-3 and J is TRBJ2-3, with D possibly being TRBD1 (5 bases). The ends were cut back, 10 bases at V and 1 base at J, with 21 bases in the middle. Germline CDR1 is ENHRY and CDR2 is SYGVKD. This CDR3 region has 16 residues. The CDR3 sequence: CATAGWGGVRTDTQYF. The DNA for the CDR3 is TGTGCCACCGCCGGTTGGGGCGGTGTGCGCACAGATACGCAGTATTTT.

The chain carries TRBV18 and TRBJ1-3; D possibly corresponds to TRBD1 (5 bases). The CDR3 sequence is 18 residues long. V dropped 0 bases and J dropped 0 bases, with 15 bases sitting between them. Germline values: CDR1 KGHSH, CDR2 LQKENI. CDR3 DNA: TGTGCCAGCTCACCACCGGGTGGGGGGATCGGCTCTGGAAACACCATATATTTT. This translates into CASSPPGGGIGSGNTIYF.

The V call is TRBV5-4, the J call TRBJ2-7; D might be TRBD1 (5 bases). Trimming shortened V by 4 bases and J by 1 base, and 21 bases separated the two germline ends. This CDR3 spans 17 amino acids. Germline V gives CDR1 SGHNT, CDR2 YYREEE (reference sequence). The CDR3 is CASSRSTGSQKSYEQYF. The DNA for the CDR3 is TGTGCCAGCAGCCGATCTACAGGAAGTCAAAAGTCCTACGAGCAGTACTTC. Together with reference TRBV5-4 and TRBJ2-7, the CDR3 gives the full variable domain: ETGVTQSPTHLIKTRGQQVTLRCSSQSGHNTVSWYQQALGQGPQFIFQYYREEENGRGNFPPRFSGLQFPNYSSELNVNALELDDSALYLCASSRSTGSQKSYEQYFGPGTRLTVT.

The gene calls are TRBV6-1 and TRBJ2-1; D unresolved. The CDR3 has 15 residues. Germline V gene sequence: CDR1 MNHNS, CDR2 SASEGT. V lost 3 bases and J 4 bases, leaving 13 bases between the germline ends. CDR3 region: CASSDLALGYNEQFF. The CDR3 DNA reads TGTGCCAGCAGTGACTTGGCCCTCGGGTACAATGAGCAGTTCTTC.

Worth noting for this clone: At one end, the junction sequence differs from germline, possibly due to a read error. The CDR3 here is CSSAPLAGSGELFF. The CDR3 DNA reads TGTTCCAGCGCCCCACTAGCGGGGTCCGGGGAGCTGTTTTTT. The rearrangement joins TRBV7-9 to TRBJ2-2, with 10 bases aligning to TRBD2. The germline V gene has CDR1 SEHNR and CDR2 FQNEAQ (reference sequence). There are 14 residues in the CDR3.

The chain uses TRBV6-1 and TRBJ1-4, with 12 bases identical to TRBD1. Germline trimming cut 0 bases from V and 7 bases from J; bases unmatched to any gene: 3. The CDR3 length is 16 residues. The V gene's germline CDR1 is MNHNS and CDR2 SASEGT. This CDR3 reads CASSEAGDRGREKLFF. As DNA, the CDR3 is TGTGCCAGCAGTGAAGCGGGGGACAGGGGGCGTGAAAAACTGTTTTTT.

Points on this clone: In the same sample, other DNA sequences code for this CDR3. The rearrangement joins TRBV29-1 to TRBJ1-2; a possible D gene is TRBD1 (5 bases). CDR1 and CDR2 (germline): SQVTM, ANQGSEA. This CDR3 region has 12 residues. Deletions cut 4 bases from V and 4 bases from J, with 10 bases between. CDR3 DNA sequence: TGCAGCGTTGGGCAGGGCGGCTATGGCTACACCTTC. It is translated as CSVGQGGYGYTF.

The CDR3 here is CASSLGVLAGVYEQYF. Written as DNA, the CDR3 is TGCGCCAGCAGCTTGGGGGTCCTAGCGGGAGTCTACGAGCAGTACTTC. The chain couples TRBV5-1 to TRBJ2-5, with 10 bases aligning to TRBD2. With the DNA end fitting TRBJ2-7 better, the J assignment may be wrong. Germline V lookup: CDR1 SGHRS, CDR2 YFSETQ. The CDR3 loop spans 16 amino acids.

This sequence joins TRBV7-2 and TRBJ2-4; 11 positions agree with TRBD2. V lost 5 bases and J lost 6; bases outside the gene matches: 9. From germline, CDR1 is SGHTA and CDR2 FQGNSA. The CDR3 loop spans 16 amino acids. DNA for the CDR3: TGTGCCAGCAGCCCCCATAGCGGGAGGGCCGGAAACATTCAGTACTTC. It translates to CASSPHSGRAGNIQYF. The complete variable domain, with remaining parts taken from reference TRBV7-2 and TRBJ2-4, reads GAGVSQSPSNKVTEKGKDVELRCDPISGHTALYWYRQSLGQGLEFLIYFQGNSAPDKSGLPSDRFSAERTGGSVSTLTIQRTQQEDSAVYLCASSPHSGRAGNIQYFGAGTRLSVL.

This chain uses TRBV5-4 with TRBJ1-2, with D possibly being TRBD1 (5 bases). CDR1 and CDR2 (germline): SGHNT, YYREEE (reference sequence). V lost 2 bases and J lost 6, with 20 bases in between. This CDR3 spans 16 amino acids. The CDR3 here is CASSFGGTVSYDGYTF. DNA for the CDR3: TGTGCCAGCAGCTTTGGAGGGACGGTCTCCTATGATGGCTACACCTTC.

The CDR3 loop is CASSLTTGPRETQYF. CDR3 sequence (DNA): TGTGCCAGCTCACTAACGACTGGTCCGAGGGAGACCCAGTACTTC. The chain links TRBV18 to TRBJ2-5; no reliable D call. V shed 4 bases and J shed 5 bases, with 17 bases lying between them. The V gene's germline CDR1 is KGHSH and CDR2 LQKENI. This CDR3 has 15 amino acids.

The chain couples TRBV2 to TRBJ1-2; 8 positions match TRBD1. Trimming cost V 8 bases and J 8 bases; bases outside gene matches: 7. Per germline, CDR1 SNHLY and CDR2 FYNNEI. This CDR3 region has 12 residues. The CDR3 sequence: CASLDRGGGYTF. CDR3 in DNA: TGTGCCAGCCTAGACAGGGGCGGGGGCTACACCTTC.

The chain couples TRBV5-1 to TRBJ2-3; TRBD2 aligns across 10 bases. Germline V gene sequence: CDR1 SGHRS, CDR2 YFSETQ. The CDR3 has 15 residues. Germline trimming cut 4 bases from V and 4 bases from J; bases unmatched to any gene: 6. The chain's CDR3 is CASSPSGRKADTQYF. In nucleotides, the CDR3 is TGCGCCAGCAGCCCTAGCGGGAGAAAGGCAGATACGCAGTATTTT.

The chain carries TRBV5-1 and TRBJ2-2; D may be TRBD2 (6 bases). Trimming removed 1 base at V and 3 bases at J, with 10 bases between. CDR1 and CDR2 from the germline V gene are SGHRS and YFSETQ. The CDR3 runs 15 residues. CDR3 nucleotide sequence: TGCGCCAGCAGCTTGCAGGGAGGAGACACCGGGGAGCTGTTTTTT. Translating it yields CASSLQGGDTGELFF.

This rearrangement joins TRBV11-2 to TRBJ1-1; no definite D call. This CDR3 contains 18 residues. V was cut by 3 bases and J by 4 bases, with 24 bases left in between. CDR1 SGHAT and CDR2 FQNNGV come from the germline V gene. DNA of the CDR3: TGTGCCAGCAGCTTGGCCACCCGGGAGGGCGCGAAGAGCACTGAAGCTTTCTTT. This codes for CASSLATREGAKSTEAFF.

The chain recombines TRBV5-1 with TRBJ2-1, with D maybe TRBD1 (8 bases). The germline V gene encodes CDR1 SGHRS and CDR2 YFSETQ. The V and J ends lost 4 bases and 5 bases respectively, with 19 bases between them. This CDR3 is 16 amino acids long. CDR3 sequence reads: CASSIRGRETHNEQFF. In DNA, the CDR3 is TGCGCCAGCAGCATCAGGGGGCGGGAGACCCACAATGAGCAGTTCTTC.

The chain employs TRBV29-1 and TRBJ2-7, with a possible D match to TRBD1 (6 bases). V gave up 4 bases and J gave up 0 bases, with 7 bases separating them. The CDR3 is 12 residues long. Germline lookup yields CDR1 SQVTM and CDR2 ANQGSEA. DNA for the CDR3: TGCAGCGTTGCAGGGGACTCCTACGAGCAGTACTTC. This codes for CSVAGDSYEQYF.

This clone was seen only a few times. The gene calls are TRBV5-1 and TRBJ2-2; maybe TRBD2 (6 bases). The germline CDR1 and CDR2 sequences are SGHRS and YFSETQ. V lost 4 bases, J lost 4 bases, and 8 bases lay in between. This CDR3 is 13 amino acids long. CDR3 region: CASSREVTGELFF. The CDR3 DNA is TGCGCCAGCAGCAGGGAGGTCACCGGGGAGCTGTTTTTT.

The chain carries TRBV5-6 and TRBJ2-6, with D perhaps TRBD2 (5 bases). CDR1 is SGHDT, CDR2 YYEEEE, per germline. This CDR3 region has 19 residues. Trimming removed 4 bases at V and 2 bases at J, with 22 bases between. The CDR3 DNA is TGTGCCAGCAGCCCCGTTCGTAAGGGAGTCGTTCCTGGGGCCAACGTCCTGACTTTC. Encoded protein: CASSPVRKGVVPGANVLTF.

The J gene is TRBJ1-3, the V gene TRBV4-2; D is perhaps TRBD1 (5 bases). The CDR3 is 14 residues long. Germline CDR1 reads LGHNA; CDR2 reads YNFKEQ. The V gene lost 0 bases and the J gene lost 8 bases, with 11 bases spanning the gap. As DNA, the CDR3 is TGTGCCAGCAGCCAAGATTCGACAGATCACACCATATATTTT. Amino acids: CASSQDSTDHTIYF.

The chain has TRBV11-3 and TRBJ2-3; no clear D gene. The germline gives CDR1 SGHNT, CDR2 YENEEA. Trimming removed 5 bases from V and 1 base from J, with 7 bases in between. The CDR3 contains 13 residues. This CDR3 reads CASSPRGTDTQYF. CDR3 sequence (DNA): TGTGCCAGCAGCCCCCGAGGCACAGATACGCAGTATTTT. Together with reference TRBV11-3 and TRBJ2-3, the CDR3 gives the full variable domain: EAGVVQSPRYKIIEKKQPVAFWCNPISGHNTLYWYLQNLGQGPELLIRYENEEAVDDSQLPKDRFSAERLKGVDSTLKIQPAELGDSAVYLCASSPRGTDTQYFGPGTRLTVL.

The table lists this clone with a few counts. The chain employs TRBV4-2 and TRBJ2-2; 10 bases fit TRBD2. Germline V gene sequence: CDR1 LGHNA, CDR2 YNFKEQ. CDR3 length equals 18 residues. The trim removed 2 bases at V and 8 bases at J, leaving 14 bases unmatched. The chain's CDR3 is CASSQTIGTSARGGELFF. The CDR3 coding sequence is TGTGCCAGCAGCCAAACGATAGGGACTAGCGCAAGGGGGGGGGAGCTGTTTTTT.

The chain carries TRBV28 and TRBJ1-4; D is perhaps TRBD1 (5 bases). V lost 4 bases, J lost 17 bases, and 14 bases lay in between. Germline V gene sequence: CDR1 MDHEN, CDR2 SYDVKM. This CDR3 has 11 residues. CDR3 bases: TGTGCCAGCAGTTCCCGGGACTTGTGTTTTTTT. Amino acid sequence: CASSSRDLCFF. Using reference TRBV28 and TRBJ1-4 for the parts outside the CDR3, the full variable domain is DVKVTQSSRYLVKRTGEKVFLECVQDMDHENMFWYRQDPGLGLRLIYFSYDVKMKEKGDIPEGYSVSREKKERFSLILESASTNQTSMYLCASSSRDLCFFGSGTQLSVL.